This TCR beta chain was retrieved from a study of T cell responses to AZD1222 COVID-19 vaccine (dated by TCRdb to 2020 to 2022). About the full investigation: TCR sequencing was performed for roughly 250 trial participants, of whom about 210 were given two doses of AZD1222 and some 25 were given two doses of MenACWY control vaccine. Enrollment into the trials was organized by age into subgroups of 18-55, 56-69 and 70-plus years, and those subgroups contained roughly 140, 27 and 60 TCR-sequenced participants, respectively. On the study overall, not on this receptor specifically: Nearly half of unique spike-specific TCRs reportedly recognized epitopes outside regions mutated in the B.1.351 and B.1.1.7 variants. Because no day 14 peak-response samples were available, the repertoires could be characterized only after the peak T cell response. Most participants were white British and females outnumbered males, and the authors suggested that clonal diversity may have been underestimated. Conclusions about previously exposed vaccinees were limited because only six or seven AZD1222 recipients were SARS-CoV-2 seropositive at baseline. In the small 56-69-year group, the increase in depth fell short of significance, most likely because of low power. After two AZD1222 doses, both the breadth and the depth of spike-specific TCRs were significantly higher than at day 0 and than in MenACWY recipients. The whole spike protein was spanned by vaccine-associated CD4 TCRs, and dominant responses were seen in regions 160-218 and 743-854.

The time point label, read with the paper, signifies: about 28 days (+/-7) after the second vaccine dose. AZD1222 recipients given second doses at about 4 weeks or at about 12 weeks were pooled, since spike-specific TCR depth and breadth were not found to differ between the two schedules. Vaccinee samples came from UK trials COV001 and COV002, including a single-blind randomized controlled phase 2/3 trial of AZD1222 (ChAdOx1 nCoV-19) in healthy adults. Trial participant PBMC samples were collected at day 0 and day 28 after the second dose for TCRbeta chain sequencing. The trim is 0 bases for V and 5 bases for J, with a gap of 12 bases between the germline ends. From a lookup of the germline V gene (reference sequence), CDR1 and CDR2 are GTSNPN and SVGIG. CDR3 length: 14 amino acids, cysteine to phenylalanine. CDR3 DNA only is kept here, 42 bases in frame from base 1. The CDR3 regions of human TCRbeta chains were analyzed by immunosequencing. In the source study's methods: TCRs in the repertoires were matched against a reference library of SARS-CoV-2-specific TCRs that had been generated with the MIRA antigen-specificity platform. Breadth was defined as the fraction of unique TCRs that were SARS-CoV-2-associated. Depth was defined as the fraction of total T cells that were SARS-CoV-2-associated. Using the MIRA data, each spike-specific TCR was mapped to the spike region that the TCR reacts to and placed in a CD4 or CD8 class. Log10-transformed breadth and depth values were compared by one-way ANOVA with Sidak's multiple comparisons tests. TCRdb retrieved this table from immuneACCESS and kept in-frame rearrangements only. Not all clones are present; in checked studies, unresolved V genes account for under half, and no reason is known for the remainder. V and J calls and clone size are those listed in that table; D and trimming were worked out from the DNA. Here the sample has some 130,000 clones; 85% to 95% occur a single time. The ten top clones hold 6% to 7.5% of the sample.

As regards this clone: Its recognized antigen is unknown. No much larger clonotype is one base removed from it; base qualities were not supplied.

The source was peripheral blood, collected 28 days after the second AZD1222 dose. This chain joins TRBV30 to TRBJ2-3; the D gene cannot be resolved reliably. This receptor was obtained from an adult who received the AZD1222 COVID-19 vaccine. CDR3 sequence: CAWSVGRVLDTQYF. At the DNA level, the sequence is TGTGCCTGGAGTGTTGGTCGGGTGCTAGATACGCAGTATTTT. Where the CDR3 stops, the reference TRBV30 and TRBJ2-3 genes take over; the full variable domain is SQTIHQWPATLVQPVGSPLSLECTVEGTSNPNLYWYRQAAGRGLQLLFYSVGIGQISSEVPQNLSASRPQDRQFILSSKKLLLSDSGFYLCAWSVGRVLDTQYFGPGTRLTVL.